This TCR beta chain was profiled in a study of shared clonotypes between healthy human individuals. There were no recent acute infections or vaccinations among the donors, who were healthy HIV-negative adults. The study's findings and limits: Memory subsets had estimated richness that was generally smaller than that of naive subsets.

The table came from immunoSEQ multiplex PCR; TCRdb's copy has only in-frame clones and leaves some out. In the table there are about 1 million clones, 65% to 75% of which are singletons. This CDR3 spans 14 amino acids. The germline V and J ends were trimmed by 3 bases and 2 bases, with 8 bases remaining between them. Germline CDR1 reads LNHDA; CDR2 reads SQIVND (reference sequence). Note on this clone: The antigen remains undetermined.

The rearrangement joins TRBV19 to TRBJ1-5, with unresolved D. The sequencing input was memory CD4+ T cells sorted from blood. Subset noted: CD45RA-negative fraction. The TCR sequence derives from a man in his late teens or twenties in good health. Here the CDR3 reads CASSIGIRNQPQHF. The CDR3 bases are TGTGCCAGTAGTATCGGCATCCGCAATCAGCCCCAGCATTTT.